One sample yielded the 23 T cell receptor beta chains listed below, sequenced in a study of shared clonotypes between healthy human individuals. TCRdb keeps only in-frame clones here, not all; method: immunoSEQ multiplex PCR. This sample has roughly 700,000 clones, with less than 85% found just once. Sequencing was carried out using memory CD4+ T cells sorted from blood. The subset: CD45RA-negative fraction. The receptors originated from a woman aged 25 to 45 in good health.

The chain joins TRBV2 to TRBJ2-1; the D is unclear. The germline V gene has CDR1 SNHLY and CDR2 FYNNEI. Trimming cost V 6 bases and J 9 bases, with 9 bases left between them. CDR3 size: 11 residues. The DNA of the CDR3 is TGTGCCAGCAGCCCACGCCCTGAGCAGTTCTTC. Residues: CASSPRPEQFF.

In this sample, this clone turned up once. The CDR3 sequence: CASIRGPNQPQHF. In DNA, the CDR3 is TGTGCCAGCATCAGGGGCCCGAATCAGCCCCAGCATTTT. The gene calls are TRBV2 and TRBJ1-5; weak D call: TRBD1 (6 bases). Germline CDR1 SNHLY, CDR2 FYNNEI. Trimming shortened V by 7 bases and J by 4 bases, and 11 bases separated the two germline ends. The CDR3 covers 13 residues.

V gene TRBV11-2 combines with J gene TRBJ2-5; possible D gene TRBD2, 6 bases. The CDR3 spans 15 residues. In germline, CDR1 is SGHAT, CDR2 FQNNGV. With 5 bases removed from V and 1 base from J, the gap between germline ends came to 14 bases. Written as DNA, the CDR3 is TGTGCCAGCAGCCGACTAGAACGTGGCCAAGAGACCCAGTACTTC. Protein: CASSRLERGQETQYF. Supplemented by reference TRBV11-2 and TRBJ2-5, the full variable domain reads EAGVAQSPRYKIIEKRQSVAFWCNPISGHATLYWYQQILGQGPKLLIQFQNNGVVDDSQLPKDRFSAERLKGVDSTLKIQPAKLEDSAVYLCASSRLERGQETQYFGPGTRLLVL.

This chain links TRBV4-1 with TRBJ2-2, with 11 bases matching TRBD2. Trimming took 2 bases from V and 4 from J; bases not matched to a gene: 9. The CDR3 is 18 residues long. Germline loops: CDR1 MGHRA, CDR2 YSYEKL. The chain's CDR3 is CASSQKLAGEFRTGELFF. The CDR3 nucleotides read TGCGCCAGCAGCCAAAAACTAGCGGGAGAGTTCCGCACCGGGGAGCTGTTTTTT.

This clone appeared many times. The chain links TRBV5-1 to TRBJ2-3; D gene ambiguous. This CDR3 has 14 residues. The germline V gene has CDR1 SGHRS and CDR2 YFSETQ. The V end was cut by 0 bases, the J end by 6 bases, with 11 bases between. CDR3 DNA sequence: TGCGCCAGCAGCTTGGCCAGAACCACCGATACGCAGTATTTT. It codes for CASSLARTTDTQYF.

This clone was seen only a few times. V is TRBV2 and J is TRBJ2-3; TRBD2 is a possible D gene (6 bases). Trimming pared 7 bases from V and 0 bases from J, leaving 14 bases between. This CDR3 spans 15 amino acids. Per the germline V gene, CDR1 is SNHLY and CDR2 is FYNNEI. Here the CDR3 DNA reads TGTGCCAGCAACCTACTAGCCTCAAGCACAGATACGCAGTATTTT. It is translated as CASNLLASSTDTQYF.

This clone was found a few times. The DNA for the CDR3 is TGTGCCAGCAGGCTACGACCGGCCTCGGGTGAGCAGTTCTTC. Protein sequence: CASRLRPASGEQFF. The chain links TRBV27 to TRBJ2-1; D uncertain. The CDR3 contains 14 residues. Trimming removed 6 bases at V and 9 bases at J, with 18 bases between. From germline, CDR1 is MNHEY and CDR2 SMNVEV (reference sequence).

This CDR3 reads CASSIAAAAANTGELFF. The DNA for the CDR3 is TGTGCCAGTAGTATAGCGGCGGCGGCCGCGAACACCGGGGAGCTGTTTTTT. The chain employs TRBV19 and TRBJ2-2; D is unclear. Trimming removed 1 base from V and 0 bases from J, with 12 bases in between. The CDR3 consists of 17 residues. Germline V gene data show CDR1 as LNHDA and CDR2 as SQIVND (reference sequence).

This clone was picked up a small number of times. CDR3 nucleotide sequence: TGTGCCAGCAGCTTAGCCGGTCAGGGGGGCGAGGCTTTCTTT. Its protein product is CASSLAGQGGEAFF. The chain combines TRBV7-9 with TRBJ1-1; 7 nucleotides line up with TRBD1. Germline lookup yields CDR1 SEHNR and CDR2 FQNEAQ (reference sequence). Unmatched junction bases numbered 9, after V lost 0 bases and J lost 11 bases. This CDR3 is built from 14 residues.

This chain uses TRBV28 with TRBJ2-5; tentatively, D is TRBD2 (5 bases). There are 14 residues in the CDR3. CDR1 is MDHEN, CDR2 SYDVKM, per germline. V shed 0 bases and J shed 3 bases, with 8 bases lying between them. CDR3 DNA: TGTGCCAGCAGTTTATGGACTACAAAAGAGACCCAGTACTTC. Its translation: CASSLWTTKETQYF.

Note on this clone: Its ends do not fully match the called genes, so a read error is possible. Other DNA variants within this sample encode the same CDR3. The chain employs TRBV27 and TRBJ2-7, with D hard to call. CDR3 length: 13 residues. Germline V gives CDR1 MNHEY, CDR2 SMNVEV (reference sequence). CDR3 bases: TGTGCCAGCAGCCCCTTGGGATACAGATTTCTAGACTTC. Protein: CASSPLGYRFLDF.

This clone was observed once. CDR3 protein: CASSLRGTGEETQYF. CDR3 sequence (DNA): TGCGCCAGCAGTCTACGGGGGACGGGTGAAGAGACCCAGTACTTC. The V and J genes are TRBV5-1 and TRBJ2-5, with D maybe TRBD2 (6 bases). V lost 5 bases and J 3 bases, leaving 17 bases between the germline ends. The germline V gene encodes CDR1 SGHRS and CDR2 YFSETQ. The CDR3 runs to 15 residues.

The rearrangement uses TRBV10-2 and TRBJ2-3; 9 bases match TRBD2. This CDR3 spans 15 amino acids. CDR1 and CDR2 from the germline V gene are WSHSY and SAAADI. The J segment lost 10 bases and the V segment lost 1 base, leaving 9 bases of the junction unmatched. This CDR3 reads CASSEWREGSRSQYF. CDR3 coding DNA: TGCGCCAGCAGTGAGTGGCGGGAGGGCAGTCGTTCGCAGTATTTT.

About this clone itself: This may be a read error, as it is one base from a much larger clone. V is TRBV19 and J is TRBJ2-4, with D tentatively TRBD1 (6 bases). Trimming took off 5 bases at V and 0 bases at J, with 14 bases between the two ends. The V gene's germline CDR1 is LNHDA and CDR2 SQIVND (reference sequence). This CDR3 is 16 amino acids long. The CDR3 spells CASSRQEALAKNIQYF. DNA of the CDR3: TGTGCCAGTAGTCGACAGGAGGCCCTAGCCAAAAACATTCAGTACTTC.

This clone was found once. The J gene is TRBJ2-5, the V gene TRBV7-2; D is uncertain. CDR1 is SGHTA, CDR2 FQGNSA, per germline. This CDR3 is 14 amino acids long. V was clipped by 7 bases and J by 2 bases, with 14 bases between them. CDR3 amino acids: CASNEGPVQETQYF. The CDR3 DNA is TGTGCCAGCAACGAAGGCCCGGTTCAAGAGACCCAGTACTTC.

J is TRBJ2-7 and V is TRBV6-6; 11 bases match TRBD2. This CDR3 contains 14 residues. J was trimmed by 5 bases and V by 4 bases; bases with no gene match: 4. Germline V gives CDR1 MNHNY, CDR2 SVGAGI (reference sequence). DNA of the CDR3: TGTGCCAGCAGTTTCACTAGCGGGAGTCACGAGCAGTACTTC. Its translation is CASSFTSGSHEQYF.

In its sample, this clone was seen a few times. The CDR3 here is CASSHGQGYNEQFF. CDR3 coding DNA: TGTGCCAGCAGCCACGGACAGGGGTACAATGAGCAGTTCTTC. J is TRBJ2-1 and V is TRBV11-2; 9 nucleotides match TRBD1. The V segment lost 5 bases and the J segment 4 bases; nucleotides outside the gene matches: 3. The length of the CDR3 is 14 residues. Germline CDR1 SGHAT, CDR2 FQNNGV.

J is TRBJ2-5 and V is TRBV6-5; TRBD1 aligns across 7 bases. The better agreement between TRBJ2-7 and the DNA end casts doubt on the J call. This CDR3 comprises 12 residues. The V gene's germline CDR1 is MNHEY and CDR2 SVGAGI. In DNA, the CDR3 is TGTGCCAGCACCGGGGACAGATACGAGCAGTACTTC. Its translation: CASTGDRYEQYF.

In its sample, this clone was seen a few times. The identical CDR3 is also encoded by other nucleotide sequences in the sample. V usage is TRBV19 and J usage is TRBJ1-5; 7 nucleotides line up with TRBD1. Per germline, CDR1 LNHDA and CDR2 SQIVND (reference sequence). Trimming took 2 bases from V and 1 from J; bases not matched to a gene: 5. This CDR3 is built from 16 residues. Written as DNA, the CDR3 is TGTGCCAGTAGTATACACAGGGGACCCAGCAATCAGCCCCAGCATTTT. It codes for CASSIHRGPSNQPQHF.

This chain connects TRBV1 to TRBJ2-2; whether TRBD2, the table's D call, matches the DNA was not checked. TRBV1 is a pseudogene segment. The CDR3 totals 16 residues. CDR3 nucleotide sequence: TGCACCAGCAGCCCACTGGAGACTAGCACCGCCGGGGAGCTGTTTTTT. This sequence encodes CTSSPLETSTAGELFF.

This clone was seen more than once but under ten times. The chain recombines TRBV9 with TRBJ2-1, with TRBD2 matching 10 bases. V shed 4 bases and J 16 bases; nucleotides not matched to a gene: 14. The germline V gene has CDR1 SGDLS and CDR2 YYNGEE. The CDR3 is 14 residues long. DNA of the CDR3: TGTGCCAGCAGCCCGACTCAGCCGGGACTAGCGATTTTCTTC. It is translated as CASSPTQPGLAIFF.

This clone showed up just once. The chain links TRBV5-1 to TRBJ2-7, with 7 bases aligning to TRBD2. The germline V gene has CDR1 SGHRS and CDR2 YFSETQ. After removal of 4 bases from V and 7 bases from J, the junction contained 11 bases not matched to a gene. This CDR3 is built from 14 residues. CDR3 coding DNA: TGCGCCAGCAGCATGACTAGCTGGAATGTGGAGCAGTACTTC. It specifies CASSMTSWNVEQYF.

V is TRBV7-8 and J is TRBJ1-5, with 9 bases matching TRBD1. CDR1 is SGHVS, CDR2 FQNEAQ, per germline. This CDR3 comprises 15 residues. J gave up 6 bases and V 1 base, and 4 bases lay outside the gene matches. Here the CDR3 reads CASSLVGTGTQPQHF. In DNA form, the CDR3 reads TGTGCCAGCAGCTTAGTCGGGACAGGGACTCAGCCCCAGCATTTT. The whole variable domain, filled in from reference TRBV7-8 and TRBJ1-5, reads GAGVSQSPRYKVAKRGQDVALRCDPISGHVSLFWYQQALGQGPEFLTYFQNEAQLDKSGLPSDRFFAERPEGSVSTLKIQRTQQEDSAVYLCASSLVGTGTQPQHFGDGTRLSIL.